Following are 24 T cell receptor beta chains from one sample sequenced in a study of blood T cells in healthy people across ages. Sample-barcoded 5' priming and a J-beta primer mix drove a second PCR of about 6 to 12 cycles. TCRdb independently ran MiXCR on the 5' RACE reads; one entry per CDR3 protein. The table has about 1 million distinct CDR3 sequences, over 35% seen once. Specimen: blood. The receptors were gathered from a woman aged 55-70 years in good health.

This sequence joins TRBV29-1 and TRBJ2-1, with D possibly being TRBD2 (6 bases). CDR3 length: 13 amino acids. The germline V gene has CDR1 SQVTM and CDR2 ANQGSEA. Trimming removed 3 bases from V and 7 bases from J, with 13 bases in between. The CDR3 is CSVDGLARNEQFF. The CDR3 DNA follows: TGCAGCGTTGATGGGCTAGCGAGAAATGAGCAGTTCTTC.

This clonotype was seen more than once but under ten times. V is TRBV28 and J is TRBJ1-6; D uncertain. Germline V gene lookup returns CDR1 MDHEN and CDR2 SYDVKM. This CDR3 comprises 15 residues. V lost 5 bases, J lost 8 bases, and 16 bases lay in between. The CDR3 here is CASSRQALNYSPLHF. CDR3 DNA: TGTGCCAGCAGTCGTCAGGCCCTAAACTATTCACCCCTCCACTTT. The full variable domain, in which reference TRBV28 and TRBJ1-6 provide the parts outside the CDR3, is DVKVTQSSRYLVKRTGEKVFLECVQDMDHENMFWYRQDPGLGLRLIYFSYDVKMKEKGDIPEGYSVSREKKERFSLILESASTNQTSMYLCASSRQALNYSPLHFGNGTRLTVT.

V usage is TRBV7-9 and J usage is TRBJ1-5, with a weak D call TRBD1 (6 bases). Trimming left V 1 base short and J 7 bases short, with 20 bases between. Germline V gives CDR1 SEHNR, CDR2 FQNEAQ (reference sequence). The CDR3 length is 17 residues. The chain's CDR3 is CASSLELGDTVLQPQHF. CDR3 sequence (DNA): TGTGCCAGCAGCTTAGAGCTGGGGGACACGGTCCTCCAGCCCCAGCATTTT.

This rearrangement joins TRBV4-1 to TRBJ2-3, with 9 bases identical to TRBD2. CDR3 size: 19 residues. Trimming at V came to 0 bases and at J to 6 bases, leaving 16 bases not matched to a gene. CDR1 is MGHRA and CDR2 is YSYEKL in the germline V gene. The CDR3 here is CASSQDQPKTSGKGDTQYF. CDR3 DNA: TGCGCCAGCAGCCAAGACCAACCGAAGACTAGCGGAAAGGGGGATACGCAGTATTTT.

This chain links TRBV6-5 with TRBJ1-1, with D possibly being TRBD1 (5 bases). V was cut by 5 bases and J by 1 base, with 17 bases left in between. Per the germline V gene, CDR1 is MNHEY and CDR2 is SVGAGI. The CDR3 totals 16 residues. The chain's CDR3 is CASSRRVGTGNTEAFF. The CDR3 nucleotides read TGTGCCAGCAGTCGGAGGGTGGGGACGGGGAACACTGAAGCTTTCTTT.

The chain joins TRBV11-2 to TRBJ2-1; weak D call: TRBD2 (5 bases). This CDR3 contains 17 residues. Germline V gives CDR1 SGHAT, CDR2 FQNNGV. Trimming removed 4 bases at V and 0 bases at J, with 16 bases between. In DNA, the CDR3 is TGTGCCAGCAGCTCCCCTTCCCTAGCCCGCTCCTACAATGAGCAGTTCTTC. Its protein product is CASSSPSLARSYNEQFF.

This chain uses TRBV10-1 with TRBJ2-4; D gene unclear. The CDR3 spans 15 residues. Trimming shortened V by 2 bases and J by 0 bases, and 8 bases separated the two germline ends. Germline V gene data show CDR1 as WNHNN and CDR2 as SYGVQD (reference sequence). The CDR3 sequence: CASSERMLAKNIQYF. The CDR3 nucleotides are TGCGCCAGCAGTGAGCGAATGTTAGCCAAAAACATTCAGTACTTC.

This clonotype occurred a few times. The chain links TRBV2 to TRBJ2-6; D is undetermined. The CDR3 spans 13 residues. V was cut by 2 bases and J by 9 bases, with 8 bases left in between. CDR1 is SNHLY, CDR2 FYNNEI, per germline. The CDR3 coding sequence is TGTGCCAGCAGTGAAAGGGAAGACAACGTCCTGACTTTC. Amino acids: CASSEREDNVLTF.

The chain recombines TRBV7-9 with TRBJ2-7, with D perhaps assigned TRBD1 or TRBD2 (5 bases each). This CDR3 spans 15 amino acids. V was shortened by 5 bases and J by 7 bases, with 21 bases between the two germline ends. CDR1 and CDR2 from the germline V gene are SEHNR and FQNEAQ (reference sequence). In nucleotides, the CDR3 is TGTGCCAGCAGCCCAACCGACGGGACGACTCGAGAGCAGTACTTC. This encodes CASSPTDGTTREQYF.

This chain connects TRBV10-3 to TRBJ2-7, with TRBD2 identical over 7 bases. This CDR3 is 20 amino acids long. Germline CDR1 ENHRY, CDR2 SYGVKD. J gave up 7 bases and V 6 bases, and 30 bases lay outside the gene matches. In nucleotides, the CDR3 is TGTGCCATCAGATCATCGACTCCCCGCTATGCGGGAGCGCCGAGTAATGAGCAGTACTTC. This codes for CAIRSSTPRYAGAPSNEQYF.

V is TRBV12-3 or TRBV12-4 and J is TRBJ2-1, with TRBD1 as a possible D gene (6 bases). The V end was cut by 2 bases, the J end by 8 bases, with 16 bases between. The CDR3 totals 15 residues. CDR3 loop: CASSLSGGPMDEQFF. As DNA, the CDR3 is TGTGCCAGCAGTTTAAGTGGGGGCCCTATGGATGAGCAGTTCTTC.

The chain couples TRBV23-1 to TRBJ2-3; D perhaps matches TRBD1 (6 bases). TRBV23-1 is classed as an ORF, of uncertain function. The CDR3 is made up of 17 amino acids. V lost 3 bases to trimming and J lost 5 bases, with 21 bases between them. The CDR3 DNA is TGCGCCAGCAGTCACCTTCCGCCGGGACACCGGTTAGATACGCAGTATTTT. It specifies CASSHLPPGHRLDTQYF.

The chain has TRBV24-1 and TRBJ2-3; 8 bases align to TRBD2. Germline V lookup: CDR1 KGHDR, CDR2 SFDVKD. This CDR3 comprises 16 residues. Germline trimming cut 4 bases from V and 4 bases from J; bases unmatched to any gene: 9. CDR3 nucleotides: TGTGCCACCAGTGACGCTCTAGCGGGTCTATCAGATACGCAGTATTTT. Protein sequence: CATSDALAGLSDTQYF.

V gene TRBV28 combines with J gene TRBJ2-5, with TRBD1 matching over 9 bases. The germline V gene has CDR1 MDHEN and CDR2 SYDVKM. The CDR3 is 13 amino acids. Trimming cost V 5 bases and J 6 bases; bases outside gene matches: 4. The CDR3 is CASSEDRGQTQYF. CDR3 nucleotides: TGTGCCAGCAGTGAGGACAGGGGACAGACCCAGTACTTC.

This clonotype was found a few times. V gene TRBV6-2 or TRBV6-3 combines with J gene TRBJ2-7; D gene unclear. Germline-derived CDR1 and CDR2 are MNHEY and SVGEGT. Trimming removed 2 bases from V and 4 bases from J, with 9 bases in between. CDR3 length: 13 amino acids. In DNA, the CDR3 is TGTGCCAGCAGTTACCTAGTGGGTTACGAGCAGTACTTC. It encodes CASSYLVGYEQYF.

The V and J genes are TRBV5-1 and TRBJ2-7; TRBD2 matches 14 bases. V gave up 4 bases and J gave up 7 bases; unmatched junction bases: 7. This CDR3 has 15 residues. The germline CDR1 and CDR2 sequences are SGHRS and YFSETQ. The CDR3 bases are TGCGCCAGCAGCCCAGAGGGACTAGCGGGAGATGAGCAGTACTTC. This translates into CASSPEGLAGDEQYF. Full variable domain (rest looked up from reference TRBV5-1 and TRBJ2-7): KAGVTQTPRYLIKTRGQQVTLSCSPISGHRSVSWYQQTPGQGLQFLFEYFSETQRNKGNFPGRFSGRQFSNSRSEMNVSTLELGDSALYLCASSPEGLAGDEQYFGPGTRLTVT.

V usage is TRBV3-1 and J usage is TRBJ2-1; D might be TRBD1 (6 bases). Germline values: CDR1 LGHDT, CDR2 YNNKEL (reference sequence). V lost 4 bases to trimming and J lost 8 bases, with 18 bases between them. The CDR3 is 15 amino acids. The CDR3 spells CASSLQGPGVDEQFF. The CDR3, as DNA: TGTGCCAGCAGCCTCCAGGGGCCCGGGGTGGATGAGCAGTTCTTC.

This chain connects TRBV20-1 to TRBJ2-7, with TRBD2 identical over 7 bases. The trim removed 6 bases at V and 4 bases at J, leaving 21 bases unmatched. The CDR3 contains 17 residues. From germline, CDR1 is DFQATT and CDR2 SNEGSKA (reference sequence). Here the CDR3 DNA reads TGCAGTGCCCCTACATGGATTGGGTGGACTAGGGCTTACGAGCAGTACTTC. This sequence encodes CSAPTWIGWTRAYEQYF.

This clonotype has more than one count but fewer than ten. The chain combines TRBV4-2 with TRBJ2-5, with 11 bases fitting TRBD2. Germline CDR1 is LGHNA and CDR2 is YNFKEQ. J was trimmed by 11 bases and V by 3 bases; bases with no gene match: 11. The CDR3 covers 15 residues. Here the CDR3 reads CASSHPGLAGMEQYF. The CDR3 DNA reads TGTGCCAGCAGCCATCCCGGACTAGCGGGTATGGAGCAGTACTTC.

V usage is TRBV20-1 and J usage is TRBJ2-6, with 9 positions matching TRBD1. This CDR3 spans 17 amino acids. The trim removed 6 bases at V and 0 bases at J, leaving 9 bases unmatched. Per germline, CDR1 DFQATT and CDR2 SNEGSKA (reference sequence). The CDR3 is CSAHPGQGNSGANVLTF. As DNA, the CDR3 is TGCAGTGCACATCCGGGACAGGGTAACTCTGGGGCCAACGTCCTGACTTTC.

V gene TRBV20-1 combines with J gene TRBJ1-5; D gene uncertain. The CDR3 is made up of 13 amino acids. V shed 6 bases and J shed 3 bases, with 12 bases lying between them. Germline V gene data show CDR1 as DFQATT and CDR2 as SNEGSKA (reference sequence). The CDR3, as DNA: TGCAGTGCCAGACTCTTGGTCAATCAGCCCCAGCATTTT. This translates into CSARLLVNQPQHF.

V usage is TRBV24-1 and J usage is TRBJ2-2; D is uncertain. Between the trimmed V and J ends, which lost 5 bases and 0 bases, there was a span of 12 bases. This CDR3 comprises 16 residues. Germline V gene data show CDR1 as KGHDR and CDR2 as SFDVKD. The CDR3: CATSVLRAANTGELFF. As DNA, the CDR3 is TGTGCCACCAGTGTCCTCCGGGCCGCGAACACCGGGGAGCTGTTTTTT.

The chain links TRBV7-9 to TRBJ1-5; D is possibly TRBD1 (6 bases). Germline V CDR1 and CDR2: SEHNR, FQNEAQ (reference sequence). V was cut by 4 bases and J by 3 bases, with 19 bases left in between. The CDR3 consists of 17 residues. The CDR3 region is CASSSPTTGQLNQPQHF. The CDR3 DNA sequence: TGTGCCAGCAGCTCCCCCACAACGGGACAACTCAATCAGCCCCAGCATTTT.

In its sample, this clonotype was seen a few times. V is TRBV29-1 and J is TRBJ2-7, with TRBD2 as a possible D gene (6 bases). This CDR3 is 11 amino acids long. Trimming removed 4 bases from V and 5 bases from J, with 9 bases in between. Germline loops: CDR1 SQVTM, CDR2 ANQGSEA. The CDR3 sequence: CSVGGADEQYF. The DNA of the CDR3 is TGCAGCGTTGGCGGGGCGGACGAGCAGTACTTC.